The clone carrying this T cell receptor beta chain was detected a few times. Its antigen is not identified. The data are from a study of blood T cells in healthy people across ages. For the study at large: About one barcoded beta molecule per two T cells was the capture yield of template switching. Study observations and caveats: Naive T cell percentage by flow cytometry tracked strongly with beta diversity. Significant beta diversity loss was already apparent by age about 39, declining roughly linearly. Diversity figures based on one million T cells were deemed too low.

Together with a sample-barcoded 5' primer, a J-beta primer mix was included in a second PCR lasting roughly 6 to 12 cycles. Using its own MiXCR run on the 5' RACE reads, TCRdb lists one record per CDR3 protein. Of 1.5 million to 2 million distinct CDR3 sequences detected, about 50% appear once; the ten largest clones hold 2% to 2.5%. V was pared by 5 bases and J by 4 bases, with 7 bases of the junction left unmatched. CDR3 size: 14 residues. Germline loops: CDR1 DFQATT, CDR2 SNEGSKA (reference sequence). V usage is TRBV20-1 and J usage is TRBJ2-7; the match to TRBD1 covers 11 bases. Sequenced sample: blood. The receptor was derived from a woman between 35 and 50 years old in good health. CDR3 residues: CSAAWGQGGYEQYF. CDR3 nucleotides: TGCAGTGCTGCCTGGGGACAGGGGGGATACGAGCAGTACTTC.